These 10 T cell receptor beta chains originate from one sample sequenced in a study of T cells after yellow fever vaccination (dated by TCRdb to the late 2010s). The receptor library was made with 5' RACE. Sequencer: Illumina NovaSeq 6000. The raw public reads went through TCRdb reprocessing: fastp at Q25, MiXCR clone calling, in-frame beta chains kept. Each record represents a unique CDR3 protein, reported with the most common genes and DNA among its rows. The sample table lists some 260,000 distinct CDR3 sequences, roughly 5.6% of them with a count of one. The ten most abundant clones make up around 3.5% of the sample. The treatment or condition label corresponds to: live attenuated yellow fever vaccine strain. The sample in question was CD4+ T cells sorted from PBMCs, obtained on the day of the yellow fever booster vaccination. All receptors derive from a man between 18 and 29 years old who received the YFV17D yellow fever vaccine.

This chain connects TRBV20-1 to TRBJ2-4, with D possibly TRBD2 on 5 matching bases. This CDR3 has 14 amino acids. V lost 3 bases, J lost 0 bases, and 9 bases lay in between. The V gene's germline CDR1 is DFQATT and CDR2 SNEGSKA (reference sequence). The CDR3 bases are TGCAGTGCTAGCGAGGGATCAGCCAAAAACATTCAGTACTTC. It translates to CSASEGSAKNIQYF.

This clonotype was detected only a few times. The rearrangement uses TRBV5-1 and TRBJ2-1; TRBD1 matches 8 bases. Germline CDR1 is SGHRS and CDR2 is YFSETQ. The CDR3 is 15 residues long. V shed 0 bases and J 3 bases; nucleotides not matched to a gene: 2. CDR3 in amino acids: CASSLGGQGYNEQFF. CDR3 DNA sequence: TGCGCCAGCAGCTTGGGCGGACAGGGCTACAATGAGCAGTTCTTC.

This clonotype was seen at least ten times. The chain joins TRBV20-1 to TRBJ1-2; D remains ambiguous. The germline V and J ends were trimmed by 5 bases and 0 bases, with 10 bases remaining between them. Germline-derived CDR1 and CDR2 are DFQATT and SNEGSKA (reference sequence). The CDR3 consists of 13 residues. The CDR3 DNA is TGCAGTGCTTGGACGGTGGCTAACTATGGCTACACCTTC. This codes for CSAWTVANYGYTF.

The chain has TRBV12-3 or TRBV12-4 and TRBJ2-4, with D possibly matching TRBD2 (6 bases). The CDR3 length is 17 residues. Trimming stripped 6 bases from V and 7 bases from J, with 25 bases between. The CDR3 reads CASSSRIRQGGENIQYF. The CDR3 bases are TGTGCCAGCAGCTCACGCATCCGACAAGGCGGGGAGAACATTCAGTACTTC.

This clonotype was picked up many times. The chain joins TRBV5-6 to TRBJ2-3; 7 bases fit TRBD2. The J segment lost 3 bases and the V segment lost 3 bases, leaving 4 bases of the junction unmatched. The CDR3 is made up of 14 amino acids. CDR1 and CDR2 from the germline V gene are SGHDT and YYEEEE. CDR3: CASSSDGGTDTQYF. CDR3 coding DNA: TGTGCCAGCAGCTCCGACGGGGGGACAGATACGCAGTATTTT.

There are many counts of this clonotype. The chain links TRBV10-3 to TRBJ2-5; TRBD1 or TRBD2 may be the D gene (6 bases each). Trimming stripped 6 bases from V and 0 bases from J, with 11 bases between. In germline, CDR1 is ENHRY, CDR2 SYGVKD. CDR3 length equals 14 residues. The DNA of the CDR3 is TGTGCCATCAGACGGGGGCTAAACCAAGAGACCCAGTACTTC. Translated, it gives CAIRRGLNQETQYF.

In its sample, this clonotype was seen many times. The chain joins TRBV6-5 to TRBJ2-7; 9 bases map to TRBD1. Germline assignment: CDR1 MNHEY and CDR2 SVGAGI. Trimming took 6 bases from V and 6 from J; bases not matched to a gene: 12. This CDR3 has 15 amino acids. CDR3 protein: CASRTGQGADREQYV. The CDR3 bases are TGTGCCAGCAGGACGGGACAGGGCGCGGATCGCGAGCAGTACGTC.

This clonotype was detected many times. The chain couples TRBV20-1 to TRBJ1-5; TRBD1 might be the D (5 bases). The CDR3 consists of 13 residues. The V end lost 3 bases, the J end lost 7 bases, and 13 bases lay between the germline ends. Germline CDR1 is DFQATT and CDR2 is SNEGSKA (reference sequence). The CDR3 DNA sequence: TGCAGTGCTAGTAGCAGGGTTGGGCAGCCCCAGCATTTT. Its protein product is CSASSRVGQPQHF.

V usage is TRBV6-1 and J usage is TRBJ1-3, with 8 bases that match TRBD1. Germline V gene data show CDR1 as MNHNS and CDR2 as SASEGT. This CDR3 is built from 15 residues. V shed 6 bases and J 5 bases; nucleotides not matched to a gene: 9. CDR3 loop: CASRVVQGDRNTIYF. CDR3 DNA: TGTGCCAGCAGGGTGGTACAGGGGGACCGAAACACCATATATTTT.

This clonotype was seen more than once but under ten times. The CDR3 sequence: CASSDAAMNTEAFF. Written as DNA, the CDR3 is TGTGCCAGCAGTGACGCAGCTATGAACACTGAAGCTTTCTTT. The genes are TRBV6-1 and TRBJ1-1; D unresolved. Trimming shortened V by 3 bases and J by 0 bases, and 8 bases separated the two germline ends. CDR1 and CDR2 (germline): MNHNS, SASEGT. The CDR3 length is 14 residues.